Detailed here is one T cell receptor (beta chain). What it binds is unknown. This may arise from a read error, as a much more abundant clone is one base away. The authors made TCR beta cDNA from 500 to 600 ng total RNA with a constant-region primer. ARM-PCR, slightly modified, supplied the TCR beta libraries through three nested multiplex PCR rounds. For roughly 11 cycles apiece, the opening two PCR rounds ran with TRBV1-TRBV30 forward primers and a C-beta reverse primer. TCRdb processed the multiplex PCR reads anew with MiXCR; each CDR3 protein has one entry. Of some 190,000 distinct CDR3 sequences listed, approximately 80% are singletons. CDR1 is SGHTA and CDR2 is FQGNSA in the germline V gene. V lost 5 bases to trimming and J lost 7 bases; unmatched junction nucleotides: 8. The length of the CDR3 is 15 residues. For each extraction, RNA and DNA were obtained together from about 21-30 mg of unsorted bulk tissue. Tumor samples uniformly had over 90% viable tumor cells.

This sample was taken from a study of tumor-infiltrating lymphocytes in primary liver carcinoma. On the study more broadly: Enrolled patients were male and female, aged 30 to 69 years. Sequencing of the samples generated roughly 3.65 to 7.5 million productive TCRbeta reads, with similar yields across tissue types.

Study-wide findings and caveats: Significantly greater top-250-clone fractions characterized tumors relative to blood (p = 0.039).

The source is a middle-aged man with primary liver carcinoma and hepatitis B virus infection. The sample consisted of tumor tissue from primary liver carcinoma. The J gene is TRBJ2-3, the V gene TRBV7-2; 11 bases agree with TRBD1. The CDR3 DNA follows: TGTGCCAGCAGCCTCGGGACAGGGGGTACATATACGCAGTATTTT. This gives the protein CASSLGTGGTYTQYF.